A selection of T cell receptor beta chains follows, all from one sample in a study of T cells in Graves' hyperthyroidism and ophthalmopathy. TCRdb analysed the multiplex PCR reads with MiXCR anew, one entry per CDR3 protein. Seen here are some 210,000 distinct CDR3 sequences, roughly 15% observed once, and the top ten hold roughly 53%. The sequenced sample consisted of blood. The receptors were sampled from a man aged 50-59 years with Graves' hyperthyroidism. Each CDR3 is given with its conserved first and last residue. D genes are given only for firm matches. Clone size appears in some rows only: once, few, many, or a class for an expanded clone.

v_call: TRBV6-1; j_call: TRBJ1-1; d_call: .; clone_size: .; cdr3_nt: TGTGCCATCGCGGCAGAAATGAACACTGAAGCTTTCTTT; cdr3_aa: CAIAAEMNTEAFF
v_call: TRBV5-1; j_call: TRBJ2-7; d_call: .; clone_size: many; cdr3_nt: TGCGCCAGCAGCCCTTGGGGCGGGACCTACGAGCAGTACTTC; cdr3_aa: CASSPWGGTYEQYF
v_call: TRBV12-5; j_call: TRBJ2-7; d_call: TRBD2; clone_size: .; cdr3_nt: TGTGCTAGTGGCTACGGGACTAGCAACGAGCAGTACTTC; cdr3_aa: CASGYGTSNEQYF
v_call: TRBV6-1; j_call: TRBJ2-7; d_call: TRBD1; clone_size: .; cdr3_nt: TGTGCCAGCAGGCGGACAGGGGTCTACGAGCAGTACTTC; cdr3_aa: CASRRTGVYEQYF
v_call: TRBV9; j_call: TRBJ2-2; d_call: TRBD2; clone_size: .; cdr3_nt: TGTGCCAGCAGCGTAGACCTACTAGCGGGAAGGCAGGGGGACGGGGAGCTGTTTTTT; cdr3_aa: CASSVDLLAGRQGDGELFF
v_call: TRBV4-1; j_call: TRBJ2-1; d_call: TRBD2; clone_size: few; cdr3_nt: TGCGCCAGCAGCCAAGCCGGGACTAGTTTCTACAATGAGCAGTTCTTC; cdr3_aa: CASSQAGTSFYNEQFF
v_call: TRBV2; j_call: TRBJ1-1; d_call: .; clone_size: many; cdr3_nt: TGTGCCAGCAGCCTGGATTTTAACACTGAAGCTTTCTTT; cdr3_aa: CASSLDFNTEAFF
v_call: TRBV13; j_call: TRBJ2-7; d_call: TRBD2; clone_size: .; cdr3_nt: TGTGCCAGCAGCTTAGTCAGCCTAGCGGGACGTACCTACGAGCAGTACTTC; cdr3_aa: CASSLVSLAGRTYEQYF
v_call: TRBV3-1; j_call: TRBJ2-3; d_call: .; clone_size: .; cdr3_nt: TGTGCCAGCAGCCAGGGAGGGGGGGTATACGGCACAGATACGCAGTATTTT; cdr3_aa: CASSQGGGVYGTDTQYF
v_call: TRBV20-1; j_call: TRBJ2-3; d_call: .; clone_size: many; cdr3_nt: TGCAGTGCCAAACACTCAGGGCGAGATACGCAGTATTTT; cdr3_aa: CSAKHSGRDTQYF
v_call: TRBV30; j_call: TRBJ2-2; d_call: .; clone_size: many; cdr3_nt: TGTGCCTGGAGTGAAGGGGACGGGGAGCTGTTTTTT; cdr3_aa: CAWSEGDGELFF
v_call: TRBV27; j_call: TRBJ2-7; d_call: .; clone_size: .; cdr3_nt: TGTGCCAGCAGTTTAAAAGTGCCAGGGAGCTCCTACGAGCAGTACTTC; cdr3_aa: CASSLKVPGSSYEQYF
v_call: TRBV18; j_call: TRBJ2-7; d_call: TRBD1; clone_size: .; cdr3_nt: TGTGCCAGCTCTCGGGACAGACAAGGGAGCTCCTACGAGCAGTACTTC; cdr3_aa: CASSRDRQGSSYEQYF
v_call: TRBV20-1; j_call: TRBJ1-1; d_call: TRBD1; clone_size: .; cdr3_nt: TGCAGTGCTAAAAAACGACCAGGGGGCTTGAACACTGAAGCTTTCTTT; cdr3_aa: CSAKKRPGGLNTEAFF
v_call: TRBV6-1; j_call: TRBJ1-2; d_call: .; clone_size: .; cdr3_nt: TGTGCCAGCACCCGACAGGTTGATGGTGGAGGCTACACCTTC; cdr3_aa: CASTRQVDGGGYTF
v_call: TRBV10-2; j_call: TRBJ2-5; d_call: .; clone_size: many; cdr3_nt: TGCGCCAGCAGTGACCGGGGGCGGGAGACCCAGTACTTC; cdr3_aa: CASSDRGRETQYF
v_call: TRBV6-2/TRBV6-3; j_call: TRBJ2-1; d_call: .; clone_size: many; cdr3_nt: TGTGCCACAAAACAAGACAATGAGCAGTTCTTC; cdr3_aa: CATKQDNEQFF
v_call: TRBV3-1; j_call: TRBJ1-6; d_call: .; clone_size: few; cdr3_nt: TGTGCCAGCAGCCTTAGAGCCTATAATTCACCCCTCCACTTT; cdr3_aa: CASSLRAYNSPLHF
v_call: TRBV6-5; j_call: TRBJ1-3; d_call: .; clone_size: many; cdr3_nt: TGTGCCAGCAGTTACTCGAGGTTGAACGGGCTACCCTCTGGAAACACCATATATTTT; cdr3_aa: CASSYSRLNGLPSGNTIYF
v_call: TRBV5-1; j_call: TRBJ2-1; d_call: TRBD2; clone_size: many; cdr3_nt: TGCGCCAGCAGCTTGGTTAGCGGGAGGGCCTATGAGCAGTTCTTC; cdr3_aa: CASSLVSGRAYEQFF
v_call: TRBV10-1; j_call: TRBJ2-1; d_call: TRBD1; clone_size: .; cdr3_nt: TGCGCCAGCAGTTTTGCCGGGACAGGGGGTAATGAGCAGTTCTTC; cdr3_aa: CASSFAGTGGNEQFF
v_call: TRBV2; j_call: TRBJ2-7; d_call: .; clone_size: many; cdr3_nt: TGTGCCAGCCAGCGGGACAGGACACTCCACGAGCAGTACTTC; cdr3_aa: CASQRDRTLHEQYF
v_call: TRBV7-2; j_call: TRBJ1-1; d_call: .; clone_size: many; cdr3_nt: TGTGCCAGCAGTAGAACTGTGGACACTGAAGCTTTCTTT; cdr3_aa: CASSRTVDTEAFF
v_call: TRBV7-9; j_call: TRBJ2-7; d_call: TRBD1; clone_size: .; cdr3_nt: TGTGCCAGCAGCTTTAGTTACGGGACAGGGTCTTACGAGCAGTACTTC; cdr3_aa: CASSFSYGTGSYEQYF
v_call: TRBV12-3/TRBV12-4; j_call: TRBJ2-1; d_call: TRBD1; clone_size: many; cdr3_nt: TGTGCCAGCAGGGGGACAGGGGGGAATGAGCAGTTCTTC; cdr3_aa: CASRGTGGNEQFF
v_call: TRBV6-1; j_call: TRBJ2-5; d_call: .; clone_size: many; cdr3_nt: TGTGCCAGCAGTGAAATAGGGGGAGAGACCCAGTACTTC; cdr3_aa: CASSEIGGETQYF
v_call: TRBV20-1; j_call: TRBJ2-3; d_call: TRBD2; clone_size: .; cdr3_nt: TGCAGTGCTCTGGCGGGAGGGCCCGAAGATATGCAGTATTTT; cdr3_aa: CSALAGGPEDMQYF
v_call: TRBV12-3/TRBV12-4; j_call: TRBJ1-2; d_call: .; clone_size: many; cdr3_nt: TGTGCCAGCAGCCGCCAGGGTTTATATGGCTACACCTTC; cdr3_aa: CASSRQGLYGYTF
v_call: TRBV10-3; j_call: TRBJ1-2; d_call: TRBD1; clone_size: .; cdr3_nt: TGTGCCATCAGGGGACAGGGATCTGGCTACACCTTC; cdr3_aa: CAIRGQGSGYTF
v_call: TRBV7-8; j_call: TRBJ2-7; d_call: TRBD1; clone_size: .; cdr3_nt: TGTGCCAGCAGCAGGACAGGGGACAGCGCCTACGGGCAGTACTTC; cdr3_aa: CASSRTGDSAYGQYF
v_call: TRBV28; j_call: TRBJ1-5; d_call: TRBD1; clone_size: many; cdr3_nt: TGTGCCAGCAGTTTGGACAGGGTTCTCCAGCCCCAGCATTTT; cdr3_aa: CASSLDRVLQPQHF
v_call: TRBV20-1; j_call: TRBJ2-5; d_call: TRBD2; clone_size: many; cdr3_nt: TGCAGTGCTAGCAAGCGGGAGGGCCGTGAGACCCAGTACTTC; cdr3_aa: CSASKREGRETQYF
v_call: TRBV3-1; j_call: TRBJ1-1; d_call: .; clone_size: many; cdr3_nt: TGTGCCAGCAGCCAAGGGGAAAGGAGACCGAACACTGAAGCTTTCTTT; cdr3_aa: CASSQGERRPNTEAFF
v_call: TRBV6-1; j_call: TRBJ2-1; d_call: .; clone_size: many; cdr3_nt: TGTGCCAGCGGAGAAAATGAGCAGTTCTTC; cdr3_aa: CASGENEQFF
v_call: TRBV19; j_call: TRBJ2-1; d_call: TRBD2; clone_size: many; cdr3_nt: TGTGCCAGTAGTATTCGCGCGGGAGGGCCTTTCAATGAGCAGTTCTTC; cdr3_aa: CASSIRAGGPFNEQFF
v_call: TRBV30; j_call: TRBJ2-5; d_call: .; clone_size: .; cdr3_nt: TGTGCCTGGAGTGTCGGGCATAAAGAGACCCAGCACTTC; cdr3_aa: CAWSVGHKETQHF
v_call: TRBV7-9; j_call: TRBJ2-7; d_call: TRBD2; clone_size: many; cdr3_nt: TGTGCCAGCACCCGGACTAGCGGGAGTTCGTTCGCCTACGAGCAGTACTTC; cdr3_aa: CASTRTSGSSFAYEQYF
v_call: TRBV20-1; j_call: TRBJ2-1; d_call: .; clone_size: .; cdr3_nt: TGCAGTGCTAGAGATCACCGCCCTACTTACAATGAGCAGTTCTTC; cdr3_aa: CSARDHRPTYNEQFF
v_call: TRBV20-1; j_call: TRBJ2-3; d_call: .; clone_size: .; cdr3_nt: TGCAGTGCTATCCGTTCTAGCACAGATACGCAGTATTTT; cdr3_aa: CSAIRSSTDTQYF
v_call: TRBV4-1; j_call: TRBJ2-5; d_call: .; clone_size: many; cdr3_nt: TGTGCCAGCAGCCAGGGGGGGGAGACCCAGTACTTC; cdr3_aa: CASSQGGETQYF
v_call: TRBV20-1; j_call: TRBJ2-6; d_call: TRBD1; clone_size: .; cdr3_nt: TGCAGTGCTAGAGATCGATGGGACAGAGGTGGATCTGGGGCCAACGTCCTGACTTTC; cdr3_aa: CSARDRWDRGGSGANVLTF
v_call: TRBV9; j_call: TRBJ2-1; d_call: TRBD2; clone_size: once; cdr3_nt: TGTGCCAGCAGCACCCAGGGACTAGCGGGACCCTCTTCCTACAATGAGCAGTTCTTC; cdr3_aa: CASSTQGLAGPSSYNEQFF
v_call: TRBV5-6; j_call: TRBJ1-2; d_call: .; clone_size: .; cdr3_nt: TGTGCCAGCAGCTTTTCACGGAACTATGGCTACACCTTC; cdr3_aa: CASSFSRNYGYTF
v_call: TRBV6-1; j_call: TRBJ2-3; d_call: .; clone_size: many; cdr3_nt: TGTGCCAGCAGTGAAGAGGGGGTAGATACGCAGTATTTT; cdr3_aa: CASSEEGVDTQYF
v_call: TRBV19; j_call: TRBJ2-4; d_call: TRBD2; clone_size: many; cdr3_nt: TGTGCCAGTACAAGTCTAGCGGGAGGCGGTGAAAACATTCAGTACTTC; cdr3_aa: CASTSLAGGGENIQYF
v_call: TRBV10-3; j_call: TRBJ2-2; d_call: TRBD1; clone_size: few; cdr3_nt: TGTGCCATCAGTGCCCTAGGACAGGGTAGCACCGGGGAGCTGTTTTTT; cdr3_aa: CAISALGQGSTGELFF
v_call: TRBV5-1; j_call: TRBJ1-4; d_call: TRBD1; clone_size: many; cdr3_nt: TGCGCCAGCAGCTTAGCAACCGGGACAGCTACTGCAACTAATGAAAAACTGTTTTTT; cdr3_aa: CASSLATGTATATNEKLFF
v_call: TRBV7-3; j_call: TRBJ1-4; d_call: TRBD1; clone_size: .; cdr3_nt: TGTGCCAGCAGCTCACCTCAGGTGGGACAGTATAATGAAAAACTGTTTTTT; cdr3_aa: CASSSPQVGQYNEKLFF
v_call: TRBV2; j_call: TRBJ2-7; d_call: .; clone_size: many; cdr3_nt: TGTGCCAGCAGCCGGGGGTGGACTACTCTACCTCCGGGCGAGCAGTACTTC; cdr3_aa: CASSRGWTTLPPGEQYF
v_call: TRBV6-1; j_call: TRBJ2-2; d_call: .; clone_size: .; cdr3_nt: TGTGCCAGCAGGACTGGCAGGGATAGCGGGGAGCTGTTTTTT; cdr3_aa: CASRTGRDSGELFF
v_call: TRBV6-1; j_call: TRBJ2-1; d_call: .; clone_size: many; cdr3_nt: TGTGCCACGTGGGGGCGGGGCTACTACAATGAGCAGTTCTTC; cdr3_aa: CATWGRGYYNEQFF
v_call: TRBV18; j_call: TRBJ2-1; d_call: TRBD2; clone_size: many; cdr3_nt: TGTGCCAGCTCACCACCGTGGACTAGCGGGAGCGATGAGCAGTTCTTC; cdr3_aa: CASSPPWTSGSDEQFF
v_call: TRBV20-1; j_call: TRBJ2-7; d_call: .; clone_size: few; cdr3_nt: TGCAGTGCTCGCCAACGTGGGACGCACTACGGGCAGTACTTC; cdr3_aa: CSARQRGTHYGQYF